What follows describes a single TCR beta chain. Its specificity is not known. This sample also contains other DNA sequences that code for the same CDR3. This sample was included in a study of cytomegalovirus exposure and HLA in healthy donors. Study-wide context: A prior study identified 120 million or so unique TCR beta sequences from about 180 million T cells. Study results and limitations: TCR beta sequences reportedly predicted the HLA-A and HLA-B alleles of most subjects accurately. In vitro assays verified that three CMV-associated chains recognized CMV antigens specifically. It was shown in a later analysis that HLA-associated TCR beta chains were more clonally expanded than other, equally common chains.

PCR employed 60 Vbeta and 13 Jbeta primers. Clones were read by immunoSEQ multiplex PCR, and TCRdb kept only the in-frame ones, dropping some. The record lists some 130,000 clones, of which the ten most abundant hold 1.6%. This CDR3 comprises 14 residues. Per the germline V gene, CDR1 is MNHEY and CDR2 is SMNVEV (reference sequence). Trimming cost V 3 bases and J 0 bases, with 9 bases left between them. The chain has TRBV27 and TRBJ2-7; the D gene is possibly TRBD2 (6 bases). The sample was PBMCs. The sequence was obtained from a woman between 40 and 55 years old in good health and CMV-seropositive. This CDR3 is CASSFAGSSYEQYF. CDR3 DNA: TGTGCCAGCAGTTTTGCCGGGAGCTCCTACGAGCAGTACTTC.